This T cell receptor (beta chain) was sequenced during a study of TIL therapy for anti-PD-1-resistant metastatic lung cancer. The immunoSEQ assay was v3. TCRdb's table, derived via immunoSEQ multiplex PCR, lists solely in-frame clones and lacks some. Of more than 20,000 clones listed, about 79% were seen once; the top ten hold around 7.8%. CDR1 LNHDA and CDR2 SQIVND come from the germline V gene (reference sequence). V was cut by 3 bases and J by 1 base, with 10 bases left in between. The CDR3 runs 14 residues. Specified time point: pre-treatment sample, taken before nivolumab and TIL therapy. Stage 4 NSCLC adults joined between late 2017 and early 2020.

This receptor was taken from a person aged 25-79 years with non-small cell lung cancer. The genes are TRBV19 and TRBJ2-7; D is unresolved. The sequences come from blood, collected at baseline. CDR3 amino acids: CASSIDFLSYEQYF. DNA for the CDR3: TGTGCCAGTAGTATTGACTTCCTGTCCTACGAGCAGTACTTC.